This T cell receptor (beta chain) was recorded in a study of molecular identifiers for immune sequencing clone quantification (dated by TCRdb to between 2018 and 2020). Background for the entire study: For a replicate experiment, RNA from roughly 20,000 or 100,000 naive CD8 T cells was divided into five aliquots, and four of the five aliquots were sequenced. CD8 T cells were used in a methods study to benchmark molecular-identifier clustering-based TCR repertoire sequencing (MIDCIRS) and TCR RNA copy counting.

The full study reports these points: When barcode sub-clustering was left out, chimeric consensus sequences inflated TCR diversity, with chimeras reaching as high as 47%. Even against a background of some 1 million naive CD8 T cells, spiked-in Jurkat TCR RNA amounting to a single cell's worth was reported to be detectable. The naive libraries included spiked-in Jurkat TCR RNA (10 copies' worth), and this RNA is not part of the donor repertoire. Modeling gave approximately 3 recovered TCR RNA copies per cell versus 8 to 10 by digital PCR, implying about 30% capture efficiency. In CMV-specific effector cells, clones with more than 20 RNA copies contained over 99% of molecules, whereas in naive cells such clones contained under 1% of molecules. The sizes of highly expanded clones could end up underestimated when identical TCR molecules share a barcode.

Libraries of naive CD8 T cells were built from anywhere between about 18,000 and 1,000,000 sorted cells, with 10%, 30% or 50% of the purified RNA used. Naive CD8 T cells were FACS-sorted as CD8+CD4-CCR7+CD45RA+ on a BD FACSAria II into RLT Plus buffer. Around 10 TCR copies' worth of Jurkat RNA were spiked into about 20,000-1,100,000 naive CD8 T cell samples to test detection sensitivity. Enrichment of CD8 T cells was performed with RosetteSep CD8+ T Cell Enrichment Cocktail and Ficoll-Paque, after which ACK red cell lysis was carried out. Receptor amplification or capture employed PCR. For sequencing, an Illumina HiSeq 4000 was employed. Bulk TCR libraries were generated as previously described, with the TCR primers listed in Table S5 used. The Qiagen AllPrep DNA/RNA kit was used to purify total RNA. Before analysis, reads from multiple sequencing runs of one library were combined. The published analysis was carried out like this. Reads were retained only if the reads had an exact TCR constant sequence, and the retained reads were trimmed to 150 nt and grouped according to their 12-nt molecular barcodes. Reads inside each barcode group were sub-clustered using a 15% Levenshtein threshold, and a quality-weighted consensus sequence was constructed for each RNA molecule. Non-functional sequences were discarded, and so were lower-count sequences lying one edit away from another sequence. Based on fitting two negative binomial distributions, any barcode sub-cluster with under 20% of the maximum read count was discarded. In-frame beta chains were kept once TCRdb had trimmed the public reads at Q25 with fastp and called clones with MiXCR. Entries are consolidated by CDR3 protein sequence, retaining the most common genes and DNA. TCRdb's processing, not the authors' own work, is the source of the V and J calls. The sample data list about 640,000 distinct CDR3 sequences, and roughly 21% of these were observed just once. Clones ranked in the top ten supply roughly 0.85% of the sample.

There are many counts of this clonotype. No cognate antigen has been identified for it. It has no much larger one-base neighbor in the sample; base qualities were not kept. The sample taken for sequencing was naive CD8+ T cells from blood, with Jurkat cell RNA spiked in. The cell subset or site tag for this specimen amounts to: FACS-sorted CD8+CD4-CCR7+CD45RA+ naive T cells. This receptor was taken from a human donor in good health. Some libraries in this study had Jurkat cell RNA spiked in.

CDR3 sequence: CASSFVSGHEQYF. The nucleotides read TGTGCCAGTAGTTTTGTCAGTGGGCACGAGCAGTACTTC. This receptor chain uses TRBV19 and TRBJ2-7; no D gene is confidently identified. CDR1 and CDR2 were assigned from the germline V gene (reference sequence) as LNHDA and SQIVND. Including the terminal cysteine and phenylalanine, the CDR3 comprises 13 residues. Kept here is only the CDR3 DNA, which spans 39 bases and is read in frame from base 1. The trim is 5 bases for V and 5 bases for J, with a gap of 13 bases between the germline ends.